This TCR beta chain was captured by sequencing in a study of chemoradiotherapy in HPV16-positive cancers (dated by TCRdb to between 2020 and 2023). The study in broad terms: Candidate HPV-specific T-cell clones and common TCR motifs were defined through functional T-cell assays on cells from a couple of HPV16-positive patients. The study asked whether T-cell immunity to the HPV oncoproteins E6 and E7 changes during chemoradiotherapy and whether this immunity affects survival. The candidate HPV-specific TCRs and motifs were subsequently tracked in TCR repertoires obtained from roughly 78 patients with HPV-related cancers. Study-level results and caveats: Expansion of candidate HPV-specific clones and E7-related TCR motifs was observed in the tumor microenvironment during treatment, whereas no such expansion was observed for non-HPV-specific T cells. The functional definition of HPV-specific T cells was derived from only a couple of HPV16-positive patients, and the survival association was reported for HPV16-positive patients. In HPV16-positive patients, expansion of HPV-responsive T cells during chemoradiotherapy was associated with improved recurrence-free survival.

As for this clone: This receptor's antigen is unknown. Per-base qualities were not stored, and no clone one base away is much larger.

Repertoires were sampled repeatedly over the course of chemoradiotherapy, so clonal expansion could be followed in the tumor microenvironment. The library was built by means of the immunoSEQ multiplex PCR assay. What TCRdb holds here is the immuneACCESS table cut down to in-frame rearrangements. Part of the clones is not present; checked against another copy, under half of the missing clones reflect an unresolved V gene, and the others are unexplained. The sample data list about 68,000 clones, and roughly 90% of these were observed just once. Of the sample, 4% to 5% is held by the ten largest clones. The source was blood, collected from a patient who underwent chemoradiotherapy. This receptor was obtained from a human donor with HPV-associated anogenital cancer.

The bases are TGTGCCAGTAGTAGGGGGCAGGGATCCGGGGAGCTGTTTTTT. This yields the protein CASSRGQGSGELFF. The V and J genes are TRBV19 and TRBJ2-2, with a weak D call of TRBD1 (6 bases match). The germline ends are 12 bases apart after V is trimmed by 4 bases and J by 6 bases. The germline V gene encodes CDR1 LNHDA and CDR2 SQIVND (reference sequence). From cysteine to phenylalanine, the CDR3 is 14 amino acids long. Here the CDR3 DNA is all that survives: 42 bases in frame from base 1.